This T cell receptor beta chain is from a study of cytomegalovirus exposure and HLA in healthy donors. Whole-study results and caveats: Earlier findings revealed that most TCR beta V segments proved productive either about 87% or about 30% of the time.

Regarding this clone: Its target is unknown.

The CDR3 runs to 18 residues. V was shortened by 3 bases and J by 4 bases, with 22 bases between the two germline ends. The germline CDR1 and CDR2 sequences are SGHRS and YFSETQ. Researchers ran the PCR with 60 Vbeta and 13 Jbeta primers. Assay: immunoSEQ multiplex PCR; the TCRdb copy retains only in-frame clones and omits some. This table holds approximately 160,000 clones, roughly 84% found once. Specimen: PBMCs. The rearrangement links TRBV5-1 to TRBJ1-4, with TRBD1 as a possible D gene (5 bases). This TCR came from a male donor in good health and CMV-seronegative. The CDR3 here is CASSSVGRTRGSNEKLFF. CDR3 in DNA: TGCGCCAGCAGCTCCGTTGGCCGGACAAGGGGAAGTAATGAAAAACTGTTTTTT.